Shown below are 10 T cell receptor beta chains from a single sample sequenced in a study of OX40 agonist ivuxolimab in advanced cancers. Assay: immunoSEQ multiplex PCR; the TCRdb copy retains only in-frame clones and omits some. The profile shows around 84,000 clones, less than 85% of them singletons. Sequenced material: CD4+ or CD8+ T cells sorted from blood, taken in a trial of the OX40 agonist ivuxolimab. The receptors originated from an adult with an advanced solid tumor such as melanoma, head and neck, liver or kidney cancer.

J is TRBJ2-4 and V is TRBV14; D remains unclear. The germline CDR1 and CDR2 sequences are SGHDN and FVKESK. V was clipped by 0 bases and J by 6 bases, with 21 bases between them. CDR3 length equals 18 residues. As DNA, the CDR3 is TGTGCCAGCAGCCAAGACGCCGACGCGGACGCCCGTAGAAACATTCAGTACTTC. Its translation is CASSQDADADARRNIQYF.

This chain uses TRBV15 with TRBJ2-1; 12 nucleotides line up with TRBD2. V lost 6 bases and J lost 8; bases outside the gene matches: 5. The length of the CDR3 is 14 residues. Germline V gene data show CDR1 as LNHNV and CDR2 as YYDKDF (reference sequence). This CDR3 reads CATRTSGGWDEQFF. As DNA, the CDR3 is TGTGCCACCAGGACTAGCGGGGGTTGGGATGAGCAGTTCTTC.

The CDR3 DNA sequence: TGTGCCAGCTCACCACCGGGACAGCTTTTGAGGGACACTGAAGCTTTCTTT. This codes for CASSPPGQLLRDTEAFF. The chain recombines TRBV18 with TRBJ1-1, with TRBD1 matching 7 bases. The CDR3 is 17 residues long. In germline, CDR1 is KGHSH, CDR2 LQKENI. The trim removed 0 bases at V and 3 bases at J, leaving 10 bases unmatched. Together with reference TRBV18 and TRBJ1-1, the CDR3 gives the full variable domain: NAGVMQNPRHLVRRRGQEARLRCSPMKGHSHVYWYRQLPEEGLKFMVYLQKENIIDESGMPKERFSAEFPKEGPSILRIQQVVRGDSAAYFCASSPPGQLLRDTEAFFGQGTRLTVV.

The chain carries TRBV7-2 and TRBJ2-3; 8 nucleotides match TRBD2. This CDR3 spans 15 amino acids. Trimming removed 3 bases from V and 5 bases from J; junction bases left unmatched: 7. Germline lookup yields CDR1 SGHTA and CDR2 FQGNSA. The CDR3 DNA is TGTGCCAGCAGCTTTAAAGCGGGAGTGGAAGATACGCAGTATTTT. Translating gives CASSFKAGVEDTQYF.

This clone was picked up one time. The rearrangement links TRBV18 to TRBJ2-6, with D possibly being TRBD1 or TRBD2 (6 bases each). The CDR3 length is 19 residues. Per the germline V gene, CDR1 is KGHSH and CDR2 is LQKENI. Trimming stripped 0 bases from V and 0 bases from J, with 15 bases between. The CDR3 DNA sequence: TGTGCCAGCTCACCACCGCACAGGGCGGGAAACTCTGGGGCCAACGTCCTGACTTTC. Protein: CASSPPHRAGNSGANVLTF.

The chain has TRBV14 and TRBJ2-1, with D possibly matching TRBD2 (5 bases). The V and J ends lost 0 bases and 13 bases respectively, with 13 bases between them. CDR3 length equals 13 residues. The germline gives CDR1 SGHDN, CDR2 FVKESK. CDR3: CASSQDLLARQFF. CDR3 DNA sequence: TGTGCCAGCAGCCAAGACTTGCTAGCCAGACAGTTCTTC.

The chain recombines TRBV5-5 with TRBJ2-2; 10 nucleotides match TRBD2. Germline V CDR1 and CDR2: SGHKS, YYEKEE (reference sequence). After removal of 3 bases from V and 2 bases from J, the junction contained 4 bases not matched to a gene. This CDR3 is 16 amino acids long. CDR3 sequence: CASSYLAGVNTGELFF. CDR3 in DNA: TGTGCCAGCAGCTATCTAGCGGGGGTTAACACCGGGGAGCTGTTTTTT.

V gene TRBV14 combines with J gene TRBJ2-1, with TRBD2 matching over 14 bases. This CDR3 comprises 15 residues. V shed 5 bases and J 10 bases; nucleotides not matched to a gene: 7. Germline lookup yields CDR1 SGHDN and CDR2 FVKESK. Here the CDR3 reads CASSFGTSGSWEQFF. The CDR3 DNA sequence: TGTGCCAGCAGCTTCGGGACTAGCGGGAGCTGGGAGCAGTTCTTC.

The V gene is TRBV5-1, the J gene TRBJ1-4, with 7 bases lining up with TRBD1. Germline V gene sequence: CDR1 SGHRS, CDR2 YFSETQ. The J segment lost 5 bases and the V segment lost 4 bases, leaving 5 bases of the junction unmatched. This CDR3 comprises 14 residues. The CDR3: CASSPGTANEKLFF. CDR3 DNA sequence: TGCGCCAGCAGCCCCGGGACAGCGAATGAAAAACTGTTTTTT.

The CDR3 spells CASSPRGTNEKLFF. The CDR3 DNA reads as TGTGCCAGCAGCCCCAGGGGCACTAATGAAAAACTGTTTTTT. The chain carries TRBV7-9 and TRBJ1-4; perhaps TRBD1 as D (6 bases). This CDR3 has 14 amino acids. Trimming shortened V by 5 bases and J by 2 bases, and 9 bases separated the two germline ends. In germline, CDR1 is SEHNR, CDR2 FQNEAQ (reference sequence).